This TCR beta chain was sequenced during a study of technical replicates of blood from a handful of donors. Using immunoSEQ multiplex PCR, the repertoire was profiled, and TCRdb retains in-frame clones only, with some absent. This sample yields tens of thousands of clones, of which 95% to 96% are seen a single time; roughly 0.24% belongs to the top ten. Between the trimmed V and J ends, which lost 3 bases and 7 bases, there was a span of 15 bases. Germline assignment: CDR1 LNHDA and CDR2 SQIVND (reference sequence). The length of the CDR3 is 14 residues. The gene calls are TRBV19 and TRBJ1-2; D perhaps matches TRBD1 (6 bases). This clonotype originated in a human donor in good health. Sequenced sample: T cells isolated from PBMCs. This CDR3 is CASSMLGALFGYTF. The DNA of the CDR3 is TGTGCCAGTAGTATGCTGGGGGCGTTATTTGGCTACACCTTC.